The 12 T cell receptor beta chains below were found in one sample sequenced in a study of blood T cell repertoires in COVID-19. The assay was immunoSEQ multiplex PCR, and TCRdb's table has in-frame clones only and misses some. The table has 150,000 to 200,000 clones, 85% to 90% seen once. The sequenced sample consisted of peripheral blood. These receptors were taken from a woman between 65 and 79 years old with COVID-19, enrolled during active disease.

CDR3 sequence (DNA): TGTGCCAGTAGTATAGTGGGGGACATGAACACTGAAGCTTTCTTT. It yields the protein CASSIVGDMNTEAFF. The rearrangement joins TRBV19 to TRBJ1-1, with D perhaps TRBD1 (6 bases). The V and J ends lost 1 base and 0 bases respectively, with 9 bases between them. This CDR3 region has 15 residues. Germline CDR1 reads LNHDA; CDR2 reads SQIVND (reference sequence).

The CDR3 region is CASSTDSLYNSPLHF. The DNA of the CDR3 is TGTGCCAGCAGCACTGACAGCCTCTATAATTCACCCCTCCACTTT. This chain links TRBV5-4 with TRBJ1-6, with TRBD1 as a possible D gene (5 bases). V lost 4 bases to trimming and J lost 3 bases, with 11 bases between them. The CDR3 is 15 residues long. Germline loops: CDR1 SGHNT, CDR2 YYREEE (reference sequence).

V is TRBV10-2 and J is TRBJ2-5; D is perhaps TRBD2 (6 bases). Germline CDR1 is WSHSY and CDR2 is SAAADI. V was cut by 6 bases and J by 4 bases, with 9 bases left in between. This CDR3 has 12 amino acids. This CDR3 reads CASSGSRETQYF. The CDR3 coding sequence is TGCGCCAGCAGCGGGAGTAGAGAGACCCAGTACTTC.

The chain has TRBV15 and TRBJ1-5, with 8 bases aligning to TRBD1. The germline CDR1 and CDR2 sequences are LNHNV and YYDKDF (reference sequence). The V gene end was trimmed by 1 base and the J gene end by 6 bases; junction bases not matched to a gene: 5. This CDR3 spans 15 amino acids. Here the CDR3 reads CATSRGTGNGQPQHF. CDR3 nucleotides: TGTGCCACCAGCAGAGGGACAGGGAACGGTCAGCCCCAGCATTTT.

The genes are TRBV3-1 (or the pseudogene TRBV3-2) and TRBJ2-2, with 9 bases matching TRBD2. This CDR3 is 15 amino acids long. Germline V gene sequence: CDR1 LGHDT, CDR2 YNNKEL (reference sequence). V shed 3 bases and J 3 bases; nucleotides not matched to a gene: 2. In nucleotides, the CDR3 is TGTGCCAGCAGCCAGGCTAGCGGGGACACCGGGGAGCTGTTTTTT. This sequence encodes CASSQASGDTGELFF.

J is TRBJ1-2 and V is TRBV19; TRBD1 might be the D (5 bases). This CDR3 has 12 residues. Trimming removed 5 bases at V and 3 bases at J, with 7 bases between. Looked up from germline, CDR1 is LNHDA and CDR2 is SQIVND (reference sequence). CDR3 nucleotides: TGTGCCAGTAGTCAGGGTGACTATGGCTACACCTTC. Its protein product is CASSQGDYGYTF.

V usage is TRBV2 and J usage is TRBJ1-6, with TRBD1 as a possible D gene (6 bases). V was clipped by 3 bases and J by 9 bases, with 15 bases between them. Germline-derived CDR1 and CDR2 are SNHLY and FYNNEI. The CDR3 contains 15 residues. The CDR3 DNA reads TGTGCCAGCAGTGAGCAGGGACGGGGGGCTTCACCCCTCCACTTT. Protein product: CASSEQGRGASPLHF.

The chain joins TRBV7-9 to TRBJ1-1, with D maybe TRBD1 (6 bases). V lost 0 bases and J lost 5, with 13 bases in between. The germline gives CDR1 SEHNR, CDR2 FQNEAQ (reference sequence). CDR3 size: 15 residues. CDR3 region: CASSLAVGRGTEAFF. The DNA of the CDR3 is TGTGCCAGCAGCTTAGCGGTGGGGAGGGGGACTGAAGCTTTCTTT.

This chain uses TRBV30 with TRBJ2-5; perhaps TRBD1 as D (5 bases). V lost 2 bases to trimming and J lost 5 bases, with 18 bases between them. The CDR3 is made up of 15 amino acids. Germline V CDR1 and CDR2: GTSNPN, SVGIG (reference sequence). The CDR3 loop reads CAWSPLMGRRETQYF. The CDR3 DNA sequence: TGTGCCTGGAGTCCCTTAATGGGGCGGCGGGAGACCCAGTACTTC. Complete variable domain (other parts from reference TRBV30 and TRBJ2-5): SQTIHQWPATLVQPVGSPLSLECTVEGTSNPNLYWYRQAAGRGLQLLFYSVGIGQISSEVPQNLSASRPQDRQFILSSKKLLLSDSGFYLCAWSPLMGRRETQYFGPGTRLLVL.

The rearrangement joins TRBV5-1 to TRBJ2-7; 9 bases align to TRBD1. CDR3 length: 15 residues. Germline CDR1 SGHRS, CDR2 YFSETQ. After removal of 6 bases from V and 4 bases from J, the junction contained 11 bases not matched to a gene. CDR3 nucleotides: TGCGCCAGCACCGACCGGGACAGGGAACAATACGAGCAGTACTTC. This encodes CASTDRDREQYEQYF. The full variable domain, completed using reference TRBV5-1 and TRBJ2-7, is KAGVTQTPRYLIKTRGQQVTLSCSPISGHRSVSWYQQTPGQGLQFLFEYFSETQRNKGNFPGRFSGRQFSNSRSEMNVSTLELGDSALYLCASTDRDREQYEQYFGPGTRLTVT.

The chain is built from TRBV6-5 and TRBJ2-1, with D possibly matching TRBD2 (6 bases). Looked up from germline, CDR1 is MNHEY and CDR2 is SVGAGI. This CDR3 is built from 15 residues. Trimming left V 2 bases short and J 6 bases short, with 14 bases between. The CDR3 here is CASSYSEAGLNEQFF. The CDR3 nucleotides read TGTGCCAGCAGTTACAGTGAGGCGGGGCTCAATGAGCAGTTCTTC.

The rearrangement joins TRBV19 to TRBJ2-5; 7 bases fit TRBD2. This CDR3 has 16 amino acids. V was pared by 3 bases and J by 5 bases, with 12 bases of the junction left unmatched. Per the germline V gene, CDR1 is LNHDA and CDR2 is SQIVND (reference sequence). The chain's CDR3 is CASSIYAKGGRETQYF. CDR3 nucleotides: TGTGCCAGTAGTATTTATGCCAAGGGAGGGAGGGAGACCCAGTACTTC. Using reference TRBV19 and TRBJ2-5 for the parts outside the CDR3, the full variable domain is DGGITQSPKYLFRKEGQNVTLSCEQNLNHDAMYWYRQDPGQGLRLIYYSQIVNDFQKGDIAEGYSVSREKKESFPLTVTSAQKNPTAFYLCASSIYAKGGRETQYFGPGTRLLVL.